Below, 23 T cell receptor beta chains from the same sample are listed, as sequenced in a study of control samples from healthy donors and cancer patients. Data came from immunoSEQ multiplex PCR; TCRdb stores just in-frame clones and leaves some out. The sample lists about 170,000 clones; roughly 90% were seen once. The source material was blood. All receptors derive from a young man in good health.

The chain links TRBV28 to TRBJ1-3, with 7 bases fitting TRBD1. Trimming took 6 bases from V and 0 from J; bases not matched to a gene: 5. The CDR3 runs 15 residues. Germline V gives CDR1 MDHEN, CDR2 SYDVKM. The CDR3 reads CASSYRGYSGNTIYF. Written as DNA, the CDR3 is TGTGCCAGCAGCTACAGGGGCTACTCTGGAAACACCATATATTTT.

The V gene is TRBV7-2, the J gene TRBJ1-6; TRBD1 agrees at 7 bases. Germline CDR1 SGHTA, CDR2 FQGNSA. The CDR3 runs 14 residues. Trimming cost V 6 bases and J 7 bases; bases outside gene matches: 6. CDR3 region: CASSPNRGNSPLHF. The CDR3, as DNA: TGTGCCAGCAGTCCTAACAGGGGAAATTCACCCCTCCACTTT. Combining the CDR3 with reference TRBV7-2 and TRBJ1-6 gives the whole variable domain GAGVSQSPSNKVTEKGKDVELRCDPISGHTALYWYRQSLGQGLEFLIYFQGNSAPDKSGLPSDRFSAERTGGSVSTLTIQRTQQEDSAVYLCASSPNRGNSPLHFGNGTRLTVT.

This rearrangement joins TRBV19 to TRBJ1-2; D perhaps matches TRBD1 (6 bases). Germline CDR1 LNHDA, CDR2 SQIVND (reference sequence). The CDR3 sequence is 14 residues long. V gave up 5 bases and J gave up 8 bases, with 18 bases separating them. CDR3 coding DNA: TGTGCCAGTAGTCTGGAGGGGGGCGCCGGCGGCTACACCTTC. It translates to CASSLEGGAGGYTF.

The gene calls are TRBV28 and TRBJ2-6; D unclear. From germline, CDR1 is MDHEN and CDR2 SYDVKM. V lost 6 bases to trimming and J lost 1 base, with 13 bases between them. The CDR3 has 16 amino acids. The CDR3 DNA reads TGTGCCAGCAGATCACGGCGGTCTTCTGGGGCCAACGTCCTGACTTTC. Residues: CASRSRRSSGANVLTF.

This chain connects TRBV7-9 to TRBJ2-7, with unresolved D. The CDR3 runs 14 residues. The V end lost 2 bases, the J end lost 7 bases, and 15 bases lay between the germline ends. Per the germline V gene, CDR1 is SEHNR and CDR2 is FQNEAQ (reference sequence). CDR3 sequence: CASSLSGILGEQYF. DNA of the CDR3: TGTGCCAGCAGCTTAAGTGGTATCTTGGGAGAGCAGTACTTC.

The CDR3 spells CASSSVGTTYEQYF. The CDR3 DNA is TGTGCCAGCAGTTCCGTAGGGACTACCTACGAGCAGTACTTC. This chain links TRBV6-5 with TRBJ2-7; 7 bases are shared with TRBD2. The junction had 5 bases not matched to a gene; V was cut back by 4 bases and J by 2 bases. This CDR3 spans 14 amino acids. Germline assignment: CDR1 MNHEY and CDR2 SVGAGI.

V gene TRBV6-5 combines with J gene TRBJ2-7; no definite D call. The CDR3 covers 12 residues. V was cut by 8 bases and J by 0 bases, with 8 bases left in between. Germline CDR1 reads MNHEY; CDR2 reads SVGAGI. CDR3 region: CASERSSYEQYF. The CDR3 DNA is TGTGCCAGCGAGCGCAGCTCCTACGAGCAGTACTTC.

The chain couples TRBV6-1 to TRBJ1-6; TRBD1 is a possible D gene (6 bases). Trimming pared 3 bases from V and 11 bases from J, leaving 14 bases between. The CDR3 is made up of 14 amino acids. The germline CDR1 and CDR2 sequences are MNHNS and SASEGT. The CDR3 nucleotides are TGTGCCAGCAGTGATACAGGGTTTATGACACCCCTCCACTTT. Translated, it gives CASSDTGFMTPLHF.

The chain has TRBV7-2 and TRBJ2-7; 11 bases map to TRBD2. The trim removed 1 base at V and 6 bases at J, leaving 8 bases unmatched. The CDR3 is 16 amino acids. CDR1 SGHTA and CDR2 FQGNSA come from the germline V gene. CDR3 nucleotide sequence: TGTGCCAGCAGCTTAGGAACGGGACTAGCGGCCGTCGAGCAGTACTTC. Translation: CASSLGTGLAAVEQYF.

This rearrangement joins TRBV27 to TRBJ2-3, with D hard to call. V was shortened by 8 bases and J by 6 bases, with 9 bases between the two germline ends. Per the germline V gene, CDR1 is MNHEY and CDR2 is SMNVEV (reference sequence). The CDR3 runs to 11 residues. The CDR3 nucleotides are TGTGCCAGCTTCCGTGGTGATACGCAGTATTTT. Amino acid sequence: CASFRGDTQYF.

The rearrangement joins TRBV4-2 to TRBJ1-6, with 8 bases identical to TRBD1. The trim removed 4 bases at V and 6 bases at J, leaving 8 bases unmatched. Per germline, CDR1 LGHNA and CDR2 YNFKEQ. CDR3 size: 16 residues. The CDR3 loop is CASSPKSDRGNSPLHF. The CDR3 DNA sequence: TGTGCCAGCAGCCCCAAGAGCGACAGGGGTAATTCACCCCTCCACTTT.

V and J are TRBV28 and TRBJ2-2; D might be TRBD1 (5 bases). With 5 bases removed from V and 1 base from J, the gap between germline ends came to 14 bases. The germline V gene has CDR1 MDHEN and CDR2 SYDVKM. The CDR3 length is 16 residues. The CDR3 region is CASSPLGQGNTGELFF. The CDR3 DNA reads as TGTGCCAGCAGTCCTTTGGGGCAGGGGAACACCGGGGAGCTGTTTTTT.

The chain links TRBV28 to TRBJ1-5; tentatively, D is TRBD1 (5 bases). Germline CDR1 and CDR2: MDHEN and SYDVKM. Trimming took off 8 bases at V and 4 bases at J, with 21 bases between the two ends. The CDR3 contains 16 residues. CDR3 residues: CASSPGTFIGNQPQHF. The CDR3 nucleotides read TGTGCCAGCTCCCCCGGGACCTTTATTGGGAATCAGCCCCAGCATTTT.

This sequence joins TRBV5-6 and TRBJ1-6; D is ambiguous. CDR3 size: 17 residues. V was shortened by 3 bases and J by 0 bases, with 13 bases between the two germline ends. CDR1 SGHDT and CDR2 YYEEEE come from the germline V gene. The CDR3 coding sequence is TGTGCCAGCAGCTCGCCGGGGTTTAGCTCCTATAATTCACCCCTCCACTTT. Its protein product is CASSSPGFSSYNSPLHF.

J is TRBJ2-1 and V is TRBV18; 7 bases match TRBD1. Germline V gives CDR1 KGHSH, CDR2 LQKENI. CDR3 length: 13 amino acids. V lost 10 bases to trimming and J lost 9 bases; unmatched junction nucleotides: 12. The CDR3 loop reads CATARSSGGEQFF. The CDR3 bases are TGTGCCACCGCGAGGAGCTCAGGGGGTGAGCAGTTCTTC. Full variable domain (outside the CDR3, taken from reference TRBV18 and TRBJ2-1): NAGVMQNPRHLVRRRGQEARLRCSPMKGHSHVYWYRQLPEEGLKFMVYLQKENIIDESGMPKERFSAEFPKEGPSILRIQQVVRGDSAAYFCATARSSGGEQFFGPGTRLTVL.

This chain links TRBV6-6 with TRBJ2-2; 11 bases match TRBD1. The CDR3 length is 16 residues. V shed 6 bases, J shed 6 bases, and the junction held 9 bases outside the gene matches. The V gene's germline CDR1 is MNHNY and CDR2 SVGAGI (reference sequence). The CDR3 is CASSRQGQGGAGELFF. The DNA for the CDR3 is TGTGCCAGCAGCCGACAGGGACAGGGGGGGGCCGGGGAGCTGTTTTTT.

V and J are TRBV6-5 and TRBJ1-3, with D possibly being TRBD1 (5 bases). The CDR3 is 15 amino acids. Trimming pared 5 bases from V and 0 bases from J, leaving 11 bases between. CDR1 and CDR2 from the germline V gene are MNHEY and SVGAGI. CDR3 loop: CASSLRDVSGNTIYF. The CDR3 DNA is TGTGCCAGCAGTCTCCGGGACGTCTCTGGAAACACCATATATTTT.

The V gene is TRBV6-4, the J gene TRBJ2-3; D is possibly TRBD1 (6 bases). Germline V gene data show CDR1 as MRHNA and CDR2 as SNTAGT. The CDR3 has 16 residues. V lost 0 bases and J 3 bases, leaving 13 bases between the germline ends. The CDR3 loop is CASSDSRGRGTDTQYF. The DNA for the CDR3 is TGTGCCAGCAGTGACTCTAGGGGCAGGGGAACAGATACGCAGTATTTT.

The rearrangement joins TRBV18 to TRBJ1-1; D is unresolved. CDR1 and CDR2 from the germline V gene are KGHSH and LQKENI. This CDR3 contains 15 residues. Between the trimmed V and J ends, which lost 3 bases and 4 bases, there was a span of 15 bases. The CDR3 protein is CASSPGNPETTEAFF. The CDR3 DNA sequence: TGTGCCAGCTCACCGGGTAACCCGGAGACCACTGAAGCTTTCTTT.

For the CDR3, the DNA is TGTGCCAGCAGCTTTTGGGCTAGCGGGGTCTACGAGCAGTACTTC. Amino acid sequence: CASSFWASGVYEQYF. The J gene is TRBJ2-7, the V gene TRBV5-5; 9 nucleotides align to TRBD2. Germline values: CDR1 SGHKS, CDR2 YYEKEE (reference sequence). The CDR3 extends over 15 amino acids. The junction had 6 bases not matched to a gene; V was cut back by 2 bases and J by 3 bases.

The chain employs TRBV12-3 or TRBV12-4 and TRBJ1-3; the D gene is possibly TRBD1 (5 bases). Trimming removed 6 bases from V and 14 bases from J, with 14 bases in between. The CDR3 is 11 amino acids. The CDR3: CASRYRGPVYF. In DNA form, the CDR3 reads TGTGCCAGCAGATATAGGGGCCCGGTATATTTT.

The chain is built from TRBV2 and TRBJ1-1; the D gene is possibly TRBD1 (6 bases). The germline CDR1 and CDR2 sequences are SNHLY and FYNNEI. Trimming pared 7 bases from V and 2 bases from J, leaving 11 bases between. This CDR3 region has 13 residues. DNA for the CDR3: TGTGCCAGCAAACCAGGGGCAAACACTGAAGCTTTCTTT. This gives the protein CASKPGANTEAFF.

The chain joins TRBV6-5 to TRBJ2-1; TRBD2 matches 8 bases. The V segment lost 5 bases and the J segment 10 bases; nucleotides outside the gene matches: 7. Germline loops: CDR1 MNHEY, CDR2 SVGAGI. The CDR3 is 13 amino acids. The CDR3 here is CASSPGLAGEQFF. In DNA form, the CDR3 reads TGTGCCAGCAGTCCCGGACTAGCCGGGGAGCAGTTCTTC.